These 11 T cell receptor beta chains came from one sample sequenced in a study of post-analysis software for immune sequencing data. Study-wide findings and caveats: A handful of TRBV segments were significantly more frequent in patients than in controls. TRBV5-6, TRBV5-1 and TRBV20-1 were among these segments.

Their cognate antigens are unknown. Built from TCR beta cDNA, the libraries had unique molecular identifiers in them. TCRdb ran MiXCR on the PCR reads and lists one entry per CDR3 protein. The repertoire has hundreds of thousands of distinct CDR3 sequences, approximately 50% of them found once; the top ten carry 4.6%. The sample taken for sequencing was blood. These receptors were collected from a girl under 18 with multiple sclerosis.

CDR3 in DNA: TGCAGTGCTAGTGGTCAGGGCGGGAGAATGAACGAGCAGTACTTC. This translates into CSASGQGGRMNEQYF. The gene calls are TRBV20-1 and TRBJ2-5; 7 positions agree with TRBD2. The DNA end is a closer match to TRBJ2-7, so the J assignment may be wrong. This CDR3 spans 15 amino acids. Germline V gene lookup returns CDR1 DFQATT and CDR2 SNEGSKA (reference sequence).

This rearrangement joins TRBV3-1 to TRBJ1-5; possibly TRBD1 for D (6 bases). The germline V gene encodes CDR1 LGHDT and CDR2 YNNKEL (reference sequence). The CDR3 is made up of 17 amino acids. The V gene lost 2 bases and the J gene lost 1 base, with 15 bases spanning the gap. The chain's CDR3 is CASSQLGGTGSNQPQHF. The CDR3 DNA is TGTGCCAGCAGCCAACTAGGAGGTACAGGGAGCAATCAGCCCCAGCATTTT.

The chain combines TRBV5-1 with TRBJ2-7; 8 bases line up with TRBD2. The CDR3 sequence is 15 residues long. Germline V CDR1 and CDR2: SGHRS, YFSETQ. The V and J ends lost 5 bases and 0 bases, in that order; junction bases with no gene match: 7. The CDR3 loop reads CASRRLAGSSYEQYF. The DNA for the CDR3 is TGCGCCAGCAGACGTCTAGCGGGCAGCTCCTACGAGCAGTACTTC.

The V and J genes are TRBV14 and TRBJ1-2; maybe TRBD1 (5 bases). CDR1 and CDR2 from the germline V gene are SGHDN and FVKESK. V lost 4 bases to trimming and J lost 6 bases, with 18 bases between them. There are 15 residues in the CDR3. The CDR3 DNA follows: TGTGCCAGCAGCCTAGTTGGGGGTTTGCGGAATGGCTACACCTTC. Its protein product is CASSLVGGLRNGYTF.

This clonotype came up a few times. CDR3 coding DNA: TGTGCCAGCAGCTTAGAGACCCACGAGCAGTACTTC. Protein sequence: CASSLETHEQYF. The chain recombines TRBV7-9 with TRBJ2-7; D is unresolved. The CDR3 runs 12 residues. The germline V gene has CDR1 SEHNR and CDR2 FQNEAQ (reference sequence). V lost 1 base to trimming and J lost 5 bases, with 6 bases between them.

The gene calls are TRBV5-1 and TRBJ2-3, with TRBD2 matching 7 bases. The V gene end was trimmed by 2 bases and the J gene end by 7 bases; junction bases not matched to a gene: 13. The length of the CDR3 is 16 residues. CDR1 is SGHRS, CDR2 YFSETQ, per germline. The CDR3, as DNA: TGCGCCAGCAGCTTCGCCTACAGCGGGACGGAAAATACGCAGTATTTT. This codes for CASSFAYSGTENTQYF.

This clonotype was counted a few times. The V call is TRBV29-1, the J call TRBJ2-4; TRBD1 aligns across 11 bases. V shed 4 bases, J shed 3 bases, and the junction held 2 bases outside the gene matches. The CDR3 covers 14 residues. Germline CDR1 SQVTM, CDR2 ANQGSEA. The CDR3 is CSVVGQGGKNIQYF. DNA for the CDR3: TGCAGCGTTGTGGGACAGGGGGGCAAAAACATTCAGTACTTC. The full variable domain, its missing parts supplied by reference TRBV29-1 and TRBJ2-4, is SAVISQKPSRDICQRGTSLTIQCQVDSQVTMMFWYRQQPGQSLTLIATANQGSEATYESGFVIDKFPISRPNLTFSTLTVSNMSPEDSSIYLCSVVGQGGKNIQYFGAGTRLSVL.

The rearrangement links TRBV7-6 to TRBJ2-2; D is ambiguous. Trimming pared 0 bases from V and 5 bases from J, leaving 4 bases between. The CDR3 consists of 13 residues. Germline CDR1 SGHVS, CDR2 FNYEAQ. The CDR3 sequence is CASSLALTGELFF. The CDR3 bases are TGTGCCAGCAGCTTAGCGCTGACCGGGGAGCTGTTTTTT.

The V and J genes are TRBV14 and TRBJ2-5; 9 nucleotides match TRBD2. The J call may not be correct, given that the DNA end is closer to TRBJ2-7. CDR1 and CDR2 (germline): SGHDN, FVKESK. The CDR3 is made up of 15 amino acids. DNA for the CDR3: TGTGCCAGCGCACCTAGAAGCGGGAGGTTCGACGAGCAGTACTTC. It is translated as CASAPRSGRFDEQYF.

CDR3 amino acids: CASSSMGTSGNEQFF. In nucleotides, the CDR3 is TGTGCCAGCAGTTCGATGGGGACTAGCGGCAATGAGCAGTTCTTC. This sequence joins TRBV2 and TRBJ2-1, with 11 bases lining up with TRBD2. The germline V gene encodes CDR1 SNHLY and CDR2 FYNNEI. The ends lost 5 bases at V and 6 bases at J; junction bases unmatched: 6. The CDR3 sequence is 15 residues long.

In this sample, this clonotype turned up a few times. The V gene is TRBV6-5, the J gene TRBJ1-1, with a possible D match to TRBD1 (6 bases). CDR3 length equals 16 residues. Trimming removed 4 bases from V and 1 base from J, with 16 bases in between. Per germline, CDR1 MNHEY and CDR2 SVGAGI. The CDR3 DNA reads TGTGCCAGCAGTTTGCACAGGGATTCGGGGAACACTGAAGCTTTCTTT. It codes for CASSLHRDSGNTEAFF.